This T cell receptor beta chain appears in the sequencing data of a study of blood T cells in healthy people across ages (dated by TCRdb to between 2015 and 2016). In terms of the full investigation: In model experiments, template switching captured about one uniquely barcoded TCR beta cDNA molecule for every two T cells. Age-related changes in TCR beta repertoire diversity were measured in the study by deep sequencing normalized with unique cDNA molecular identifiers. The donors were split into four age groups: young (average approximately 16 years), middle-aged (nearly 40), aged (62) and long-lived (roughly 88). To avoid experimental bias, donors of different ages were distributed randomly across sequencing lanes. For two donors (one aged 18 to 30 and one aged 80 or older), the study analyzed two additional independent replicas of 1 million unique cDNA reads from the same blood draw.

Broad study findings and their caveats: Compared with the aged group, more naive CD4+ T cells, fewer expanded clones and increased TCR diversity were shown by the long-lived group, suggesting age selection. Since profiling was done on bulk unsorted PBMCs, naive and antigen-experienced compartments could not be conclusively compared. Observed TCR beta diversity per million T cells fell roughly linearly with age, and a significant reduction was already apparent by age roughly 40. The percentage of naive T cells measured by flow cytometry correlated strongly with observed TCR beta diversity. Because donor CMV infection status was unknown, age-related changes in expanded clonotypes were potentially confounded. Estimates of total diversity from one million sequenced T cells were regarded as lower bounds and underestimates.

Library preparation employed 5' RACE. Sequencing was performed on an Illumina HiSeq 2500. A second 7 to 11 cycle PCR used a sample-barcoded 5' primer and a J-beta primer mix. A unique molecular identifier was introduced onto each TCR beta cDNA molecule by a template-switch 5' adaptor carrying 12 random nucleotides. At least 2.5 million CDR3-containing paired-end reads were obtained from each sample. All of the RNA was converted into first-strand cDNA using the Mint cDNA synthesis kit, with a TRBC-specific oligonucleotide serving as the primer. Following uracil-DNA glycosylase treatment, all cDNA underwent a first 18-cycle PCR with the universal primers M1SS and BC2_uni_R. Per the original workflow: Normalization of each sample was performed by random selection of 1 million high-quality reads, each carrying a distinct molecular identifier. Reads sharing molecular identifiers were discarded rather than binned into consensus sequences. CDR3 identification, clonotype clustering and error correction used MiTCR with a Q25 quality threshold and the strictest error-elimination algorithm. A nonparametric unseen species model using Euler transformation provided a lower-bound estimate of total TCR beta diversity. TCRdb reran the public reads through fastp at Q25 and MiXCR, keeping productive beta chains. Each entry is one CDR3 protein sequence, shown with its most common DNA and genes. It is TCRdb's table, rather than the study itself, that gives the V and J calls and clone size. This sample holds about 1.6 million distinct CDR3 sequences; approximately 32% were observed only once. 11% of the sample comes from the top ten.

Donors were a few dozen systemically healthy Caucasian individuals from Russia aged roughly 6 to 95 years. Each donor gave ten milliliters of peripheral blood, drawn into EDTA-treated Vacutainer tubes. PBMCs were isolated by Ficoll-Paque density-gradient centrifugation, with at least 7 million obtained per sample. Total RNA, at least 6 micrograms per sample, was extracted from PBMCs with Trizol reagent. For every donor, an aliquot of PBMCs went through flow cytometry to measure the percentages of naive CD45RAhigh/CD27high T cells. As regards this clonotype: Its antigen specificity is not known. No much larger clone is present one base from it, and per-base qualities are unavailable.

The CDR3 covers 19 residues, taking in both the cysteine and the phenylalanine. Only CDR3 DNA remains: 57 bases, in frame from the first base. V is cut back by 4 bases and J by 5 bases, with 22 bases in the junction unmatched. Based on the germline V gene, the CDR1 and CDR2 sequences are MGHDK and SYGVNS. The clonotype was recovered from a young woman in good health. The specimen was blood. The chain links TRBV25-1 with TRBJ2-5, and 7 junctional nucleotides match TRBD2. The sequenced DNA is TGTGCCAGCAGTGGATGGGCCCCGACAGCGGCGGGGGATGACGAGACCCAGTACTTC. This yields the protein CASSGWAPTAAGDDETQYF. Extended through the reference TRBV25-1 and TRBJ2-5 proteins, this CDR3 yields the full variable domain: EADIYQTPRYLVIGTGKKITLECSQTMGHDKMYWYQQDPGMELHLIHYSYGVNSTEKGDLSSESTVSRIRTEHFPLTLESARPSHTSQYLCASSGWAPTAAGDDETQYFGPGTRLLVL.